The 22 T cell receptor beta chains below come from one sample, sequenced in a study of T cell changes during pregnancy in multiple sclerosis (dated by TCRdb to the late 2010s). The receptor library was made with the immunoSEQ multiplex PCR assay. Here the immuneACCESS table is served through TCRdb, limited to in-frame sequences with V and J called. Missing clones are a known gap in these copies; in checked studies unresolved V genes cover under half, and the rest lacks a known reason. The table for this sample lists about 72,000 clones; 91% of them were counted only once. The ten biggest clones cover about 0.7% of the sample. The sequences come from peripheral blood, collected in the third trimester of pregnancy. These receptor sequences come from a female donor in good health, enrolled as a control in a pregnancy study.

This clone was observed a few times. V and J are TRBV18 and TRBJ2-2; TRBD2 aligns across 7 bases. Germline trimming cut 2 bases from V and 2 bases from J; bases unmatched to any gene: 5. Germline V gene lookup returns CDR1 KGHSH and CDR2 LQKENI. This CDR3 has 16 amino acids. The CDR3 loop is CASSPTAGANTGELFF. The CDR3 DNA sequence: TGTGCCAGCTCACCAACCGCGGGAGCCAACACCGGGGAGCTGTTTTTT.

The chain recombines TRBV5-4 with TRBJ2-1, with 11 bases lining up with TRBD2. Losses at the gene ends were 2 bases for V and 0 bases for J; bases not matched to a gene: 10. Germline V gene sequence: CDR1 SGHNT, CDR2 YYREEE (reference sequence). CDR3 length equals 19 residues. CDR3 protein: CASSLLAGVPRSSYNEQFF. The DNA of the CDR3 is TGTGCCAGCAGCTTACTAGCGGGAGTCCCCCGAAGCTCCTACAATGAGCAGTTCTTC.

The J gene is TRBJ1-6, the V gene TRBV15, with TRBD1 as a possible D gene (6 bases). The CDR3 loop spans 15 amino acids. The V and J ends lost 0 bases and 10 bases respectively, with 13 bases between them. Germline V lookup: CDR1 LNHNV, CDR2 YYDKDF (reference sequence). The CDR3 reads CATSRDPRGESPLHF. The DNA of the CDR3 is TGTGCCACCAGCAGAGATCCCAGGGGAGAGTCACCCCTCCACTTT.

This rearrangement joins TRBV30 to TRBJ2-2; D is perhaps TRBD2 (5 bases). The germline gives CDR1 GTSNPN, CDR2 SVGIG (reference sequence). V was cut by 8 bases and J by 5 bases, with 12 bases left in between. The CDR3 extends over 12 amino acids. This CDR3 is CAGSGRTGELFF. Here the CDR3 DNA reads TGTGCCGGGTCGGGAAGAACCGGGGAGCTGTTTTTT.

V is TRBV7-7 and J is TRBJ2-2; D may be TRBD2 (6 bases). The germline V gene has CDR1 SSHAT and CDR2 FNYEAQ (reference sequence). This CDR3 spans 13 amino acids. The germline V and J ends were trimmed by 5 bases and 6 bases, with 10 bases remaining between them. CDR3 DNA: TGTGCCAGCAGCCGTAGCGGCCCCGGGGAGCTGTTTTTT. Amino acid sequence: CASSRSGPGELFF.

The CDR3 protein is CASSLGGTGTYGYTF. DNA of the CDR3: TGTGCCAGCAGCTTAGGCGGGACAGGGACCTATGGCTACACCTTC. The chain has TRBV7-2 and TRBJ1-2, with 9 nucleotides matching TRBD1. The CDR3 runs to 15 residues. Germline V gives CDR1 SGHTA, CDR2 FQGNSA. Losses at the gene ends were 1 base for V and 4 bases for J; bases not matched to a gene: 4.

The CDR3 reads CATSRWEGISYTF. The CDR3 DNA is TGTGCCACCAGCAGGTGGGAGGGTATCAGCTACACCTTC. The gene calls are TRBV15 and TRBJ1-2; D uncertain. The CDR3 extends over 13 amino acids. V gave up 3 bases and J gave up 9 bases, with 14 bases separating them. The germline V gene has CDR1 LNHNV and CDR2 YYDKDF (reference sequence).

This sequence joins TRBV6-4 and TRBJ1-5; D may be TRBD1 (5 bases). There are 17 residues in the CDR3. Germline V lookup: CDR1 MRHNA, CDR2 SNTAGT. V dropped 4 bases and J dropped 3 bases, with 19 bases sitting between them. This CDR3 reads CASSGPPRQLPNQPQHF. Here the CDR3 DNA reads TGTGCCAGCAGTGGCCCCCCGAGACAGCTACCCAATCAGCCCCAGCATTTT.

The chain couples TRBV9 to TRBJ2-1, with D unclear. The germline CDR1 and CDR2 sequences are SGDLS and YYNGEE. With 3 bases removed from V and 7 bases from J, the gap between germline ends came to 5 bases. The CDR3 covers 11 residues. CDR3 coding DNA: TGTGCCAGCAGCGCCGAGAATGAGCAGTTCTTC. Its protein product is CASSAENEQFF. Variable domain in full (rest from reference TRBV9 and TRBJ2-1): DSGVTQTPKHLITATGQRVTLRCSPRSGDLSVYWYQQSLDQGLQFLIQYYNGEERAKGNILERFSAQQFPDLHSELNLSSLELGDSALYFCASSAENEQFFGPGTRLTVL.

The chain employs TRBV6-5 and TRBJ1-1; weak D call: TRBD1 (6 bases). V was cut by 4 bases and J by 1 base, with 13 bases left in between. Germline V gene data show CDR1 as MNHEY and CDR2 as SVGAGI. This CDR3 is built from 15 residues. As DNA, the CDR3 is TGTGCCAGCAGTTTCGGGGGGCCTTCGAACACTGAAGCTTTCTTT. Residues: CASSFGGPSNTEAFF.

This chain uses TRBV9 with TRBJ2-2; 7 positions agree with TRBD2. Germline CDR1 SGDLS, CDR2 YYNGEE. The CDR3 consists of 14 residues. Germline trimming cut 3 bases from V and 4 bases from J; bases unmatched to any gene: 3. CDR3 residues: CASSAPGGTGELFF. CDR3 in DNA: TGTGCCAGCAGCGCCCCGGGGGGCACCGGGGAGCTGTTTTTT.

The chain couples TRBV5-1 to TRBJ1-1; TRBD1 matches 9 bases. J was trimmed by 1 base and V by 0 bases; bases with no gene match: 7. The CDR3 is 17 residues long. Germline lookup yields CDR1 SGHRS and CDR2 YFSETQ. CDR3 in DNA: TGCGCCAGCAGCTTGGCCCTGGTGGACAGGGGGAACACTGAAGCTTTCTTT. Its translation is CASSLALVDRGNTEAFF.

The V gene is TRBV6-5, the J gene TRBJ2-7, with D maybe TRBD1 (5 bases). Germline CDR1 is MNHEY and CDR2 is SVGAGI. The CDR3 sequence is 15 residues long. Trimming removed 6 bases at V and 3 bases at J, with 18 bases between. The CDR3 nucleotides read TGTGCCAGCAGCGACGCGTGGCAGGGTGTCTACGAGCAGTACTTC. It is translated as CASSDAWQGVYEQYF.

The genes are TRBV27 and TRBJ2-7; tentative D call: TRBD1 (5 bases). V was cut by 6 bases and J by 3 bases, with 12 bases left in between. The CDR3 loop spans 13 amino acids. Germline V lookup: CDR1 MNHEY, CDR2 SMNVEV (reference sequence). CDR3 sequence: CASRLTVRYEQYF. The CDR3 bases are TGTGCCAGCAGATTGACAGTTCGCTACGAGCAGTACTTC.

V gene TRBV5-1 combines with J gene TRBJ2-7; TRBD1 matches 7 bases. CDR3 size: 15 residues. CDR1 is SGHRS and CDR2 is YFSETQ in the germline V gene. Trimming cost V 4 bases and J 2 bases; bases outside gene matches: 9. This chain's CDR3 is CASSPYPGQAYEQYF. The DNA of the CDR3 is TGCGCCAGCAGCCCGTATCCCGGACAGGCCTACGAGCAGTACTTC.

CDR3 coding DNA: TGTGCCAGCAGTCCGAAGGGGGACTCCTACGAGCAGTACTTC. Encoded protein: CASSPKGDSYEQYF. The gene calls are TRBV7-2 and TRBJ2-7; possible D gene TRBD1, 6 bases. V gave up 6 bases and J gave up 0 bases, with 12 bases separating them. The CDR3 has 14 residues. Germline V lookup: CDR1 SGHTA, CDR2 FQGNSA. The variable domain in full, completed from reference TRBV7-2 and TRBJ2-7, reads GAGVSQSPSNKVTEKGKDVELRCDPISGHTALYWYRQSLGQGLEFLIYFQGNSAPDKSGLPSDRFSAERTGGSVSTLTIQRTQQEDSAVYLCASSPKGDSYEQYFGPGTRLTVT.

The gene calls are TRBV28 and TRBJ2-5; 7 bases map to TRBD1. V lost 6 bases, J lost 4 bases, and 5 bases stayed unmatched. The length of the CDR3 is 13 residues. Germline V gene lookup returns CDR1 MDHEN and CDR2 SYDVKM. The CDR3 DNA reads as TGTGCCAGCAGAGAGGGGGCGGGAGAGACCCAGTACTTC. It encodes CASREGAGETQYF.

The chain uses TRBV6-6 and TRBJ1-1; D is perhaps TRBD1 (5 bases). The V end was cut by 6 bases, the J end by 11 bases, with 16 bases between. Germline-derived CDR1 and CDR2 are MNHNY and SVGAGI (reference sequence). The CDR3 is 12 amino acids. CDR3 sequence: CASSRGGDDAFF. The CDR3 DNA reads TGTGCCAGCAGCCGGGGGGGGGATGACGCTTTCTTT.

V and J are TRBV11-2 and TRBJ2-3; TRBD2 matches at 10 bases. The CDR3 has 16 amino acids. Trimming at V came to 4 bases and at J to 3 bases, leaving 7 bases not matched to a gene. Germline CDR1 and CDR2: SGHAT and FQNNGV. The CDR3 region is CASSSTGAGGTDTQYF. The CDR3, as DNA: TGTGCCAGCAGCTCGACGGGAGCGGGGGGGACAGATACGCAGTATTTT.

V usage is TRBV6-5 and J usage is TRBJ1-5, with no clear D. The V and J ends lost 3 bases and 1 base respectively, with 10 bases between them. Germline values: CDR1 MNHEY, CDR2 SVGAGI. CDR3 length: 15 amino acids. Written as DNA, the CDR3 is TGTGCCAGCAGTTATGAAGGAGGGAGCAATCAGCCCCAGCATTTT. This sequence encodes CASSYEGGSNQPQHF.

This clone was recorded only once. This rearrangement joins TRBV19 to TRBJ2-3; 11 nucleotides align to TRBD2. V gave up 2 bases and J gave up 3 bases; unmatched junction bases: 4. This CDR3 spans 16 amino acids. CDR1 is LNHDA and CDR2 is SQIVND in the germline V gene (reference sequence). Here the CDR3 reads CASSISLAGGTDTQYF. CDR3 DNA: TGTGCCAGTAGTATATCCCTAGCGGGAGGTACAGATACGCAGTATTTT.

This chain uses TRBV5-1 with TRBJ2-7, with 7 nucleotides matching TRBD1. The ends lost 0 bases at V and 2 bases at J; junction bases unmatched: 5. Germline loops: CDR1 SGHRS, CDR2 YFSETQ. The CDR3 is 15 amino acids. The CDR3 DNA sequence: TGCGCCAGCAGCTTGGAGGGACAGCCTACCTACGAGCAGTACTTC. This gives the protein CASSLEGQPTYEQYF.